This entry features one T cell receptor (beta chain) sequence. The data originate from a study of cytomegalovirus exposure and HLA in healthy donors. 60 Vbeta and 13 Jbeta primers were used in PCR. Profiled with immunoSEQ multiplex PCR; TCRdb holds only in-frame clones, not every one. The sample includes roughly 65,000 clones, 65% to 80% of them seen just once. The germline CDR1 and CDR2 sequences are SGHTA and FQGNSA. This CDR3 region has 14 residues. V shed 7 bases and J 10 bases; nucleotides not matched to a gene: 7. The V call is TRBV7-2, the J call TRBJ2-2, with 12 bases fitting TRBD2. Sequenced: PBMCs. This TCR derives from a man aged 40-50 years in good health and CMV-seropositive. DNA for the CDR3: TGTGCCAGCACCCCACTAGCGGGGGGCGTGGAGCTGTTTTTT. Protein sequence: CASTPLAGGVELFF.